The 20 T cell receptor beta chains reported below all come from one sample, sequenced in a study of OX40 agonist ivuxolimab in advanced cancers. The assay was immunoSEQ multiplex PCR, and TCRdb's table has in-frame clones only and misses some. The sample lists tens of thousands of clones, roughly 77% occurring once. Here the sequenced sample was CD4+ or CD8+ T cells sorted from blood, taken in a trial of the OX40 agonist ivuxolimab. These receptors were taken from an adult with an advanced solid tumor such as melanoma, head and neck, liver or kidney cancer.

The J gene is TRBJ2-7, the V gene TRBV11-3, with a tentative D call TRBD1 (5 bases). CDR1 SGHNT and CDR2 YENEEA come from the germline V gene. The CDR3 is 17 residues long. V lost 4 bases, J lost 0 bases, and 19 bases lay in between. This chain's CDR3 is CASSSRGGISSSYEQYF. CDR3 nucleotides: TGTGCCAGCAGCTCTAGGGGCGGCATTTCGAGCTCCTACGAGCAGTACTTC. The entire variable domain, with the rest obtained from reference TRBV11-3 and TRBJ2-7, is as follows: EAGVVQSPRYKIIEKKQPVAFWCNPISGHNTLYWYLQNLGQGPELLIRYENEEAVDDSQLPKDRFSAERLKGVDSTLKIQPAELGDSAVYLCASSSRGGISSSYEQYFGPGTRLTVT.

This clone has just a few counts. The CDR3 DNA sequence: TGCGCCAGCAGCTTGGGGGAGGGGGTCACAGATACGCAGTATTTT. Translated, it gives CASSLGEGVTDTQYF. V and J are TRBV5-1 and TRBJ2-3; TRBD2 might be the D (7 bases). The CDR3 consists of 15 residues. The germline V gene has CDR1 SGHRS and CDR2 YFSETQ. The V end was cut by 0 bases, the J end by 2 bases, with 10 bases between.

This clone is judged medium-sized. The V call is TRBV7-3, the J call TRBJ1-2, with 9 bases identical to TRBD1. The CDR3 length is 13 residues. V was clipped by 0 bases and J by 14 bases; unmatched bases: 7. Germline assignment: CDR1 SGHTA and CDR2 FQGTGA. Written as DNA, the CDR3 is TGTGCCAGCAGCTTAACGTCGGGACAGGGTAGGACCTTC. This sequence encodes CASSLTSGQGRTF.

The chain carries TRBV28 and TRBJ2-1; 7 bases are shared with TRBD1. The CDR3 covers 14 residues. Germline-derived CDR1 and CDR2 are MDHEN and SYDVKM. V lost 4 bases and J lost 7; bases outside the gene matches: 7. The CDR3 here is CASSSDRVINEQFF. The CDR3 DNA reads TGTGCCAGCAGTTCCGACAGGGTTATTAATGAGCAGTTCTTC.

This chain joins TRBV5-6 and TRBJ2-3; D gene ambiguous. The CDR3 runs to 15 residues. The V end was cut by 4 bases, the J end by 2 bases, with 14 bases between. Germline-derived CDR1 and CDR2 are SGHDT and YYEEEE. CDR3: CASSPGLAATDTQYF. CDR3 in DNA: TGTGCCAGCAGCCCCGGGCTGGCGGCCACAGATACGCAGTATTTT. Full variable domain (rest looked up from reference TRBV5-6 and TRBJ2-3): DAGVTQSPTHLIKTRGQQVTLRCSPKSGHDTVSWYQQALGQGPQFIFQYYEEEERQRGNFPDRFSGHQFPNYSSELNVNALLLGDSALYLCASSPGLAATDTQYFGPGTRLTVL.

V is TRBV4-1 and J is TRBJ2-3; D possibly matches TRBD1 or TRBD2 (5 bases each). CDR1 and CDR2 from the germline V gene are MGHRA and YSYEKL. Trimming stripped 8 bases from V and 5 bases from J, with 5 bases between. CDR3 length: 10 residues. The CDR3 region has the DNA TGCGCCAGCGGGGGAGATACGCAGTATTTT. Translating gives CASGGDTQYF.

V and J are TRBV15 and TRBJ2-2, with D perhaps TRBD2 (5 bases). Germline V gene sequence: CDR1 LNHNV, CDR2 YYDKDF (reference sequence). Deletions cut 6 bases from V and 7 bases from J, with 15 bases between. The CDR3 length is 14 residues. The DNA for the CDR3 is TGTGCCACCAGTGTGATTCGAGGGAGCGGGGAGCTGTTTTTT. Its protein product is CATSVIRGSGELFF.

This chain links TRBV10-3 with TRBJ1-1; D may be TRBD1 (6 bases). The CDR3 covers 14 residues. Germline lookup yields CDR1 ENHRY and CDR2 SYGVKD. V was clipped by 3 bases and J by 5 bases, with 13 bases between them. The CDR3 DNA reads as TGTGCCATCAGTGAAGAACAGGGAGATACTGAAGCTTTCTTT. As protein: CAISEEQGDTEAFF.

This clone showed up just once. The chain recombines TRBV7-8 with TRBJ2-7, with no clear D. Germline V CDR1 and CDR2: SGHVS, FQNEAQ. CDR3 length: 14 amino acids. Trimming stripped 3 bases from V and 4 bases from J, with 13 bases between. Here the CDR3 DNA reads TGTGCCAGCAGCTTTTTGGTGACTCCATACGAGCAGTACTTC. This sequence encodes CASSFLVTPYEQYF.

The rearrangement links TRBV6-1 to TRBJ1-1; D possibly corresponds to TRBD1 (5 bases). The CDR3 consists of 14 residues. V was shortened by 7 bases and J by 2 bases, with 14 bases between the two germline ends. In germline, CDR1 is MNHNS, CDR2 SASEGT. This chain's CDR3 is CASTPGRGNTEAFF. CDR3 nucleotides: TGTGCCAGCACCCCCGGGAGGGGCAACACTGAAGCTTTCTTT.

The gene calls are TRBV9 and TRBJ2-1; 8 bases line up with TRBD1. From germline, CDR1 is SGDLS and CDR2 YYNGEE. The CDR3 is 14 amino acids. Trimming removed 4 bases from V and 6 bases from J; junction bases left unmatched: 6. The DNA for the CDR3 is TGTGCCAGCAGCTTTGGACAGGGTGGCAATGAGCAGTTCTTC. It codes for CASSFGQGGNEQFF.

V usage is TRBV9 and J usage is TRBJ2-7; no clear D gene. CDR1 and CDR2 (germline): SGDLS, YYNGEE. V lost 3 bases and J lost 1, with 17 bases in between. The CDR3 extends over 16 amino acids. The CDR3 nucleotides read TGTGCCAGCAGCGGAGAGACGACAACACCATCCTACGAGCAGTACTTC. Its translation: CASSGETTTPSYEQYF.

V is TRBV5-6 and J is TRBJ2-7, with D perhaps given as TRBD1 or TRBD2 (6 bases each). The germline gives CDR1 SGHDT, CDR2 YYEEEE. V lost 0 bases and J 3 bases, leaving 13 bases between the germline ends. This CDR3 comprises 15 residues. The CDR3 spells CASSLAGASFYEQYF. CDR3 nucleotides: TGTGCCAGCAGCTTGGCGGGGGCCTCTTTCTACGAGCAGTACTTC.

This sequence joins TRBV19 and TRBJ1-1; D is possibly TRBD1 (6 bases). V lost 6 bases and J lost 1, with 18 bases in between. Looked up from germline, CDR1 is LNHDA and CDR2 is SQIVND (reference sequence). There are 16 residues in the CDR3. CDR3 DNA: TGTGCCAGTAGCCAGACAGGTTACCTAAGGAACACTGAAGCTTTCTTT. It is translated as CASSQTGYLRNTEAFF.

This clone was seen a handful of times. The chain carries TRBV4-1 and TRBJ2-7; 11 bases align to TRBD2. Trimming at V came to 0 bases and at J to 3 bases, leaving 4 bases not matched to a gene. This CDR3 contains 16 residues. In germline, CDR1 is MGHRA, CDR2 YSYEKL. The CDR3 region is CASSQEQLAGGYEQYF. For the CDR3, the DNA is TGCGCCAGCAGCCAAGAACAGCTAGCGGGAGGCTACGAGCAGTACTTC.

J is TRBJ1-1 and V is TRBV2, with unresolved D. Looked up from germline, CDR1 is SNHLY and CDR2 is FYNNEI. Trimming took 6 bases from V and 0 from J, leaving 5 bases between them. The CDR3 sequence is 12 residues long. The CDR3 bases are TGTGCCAGCAGGGGGATGAACACTGAAGCTTTCTTT. Translation: CASRGMNTEAFF.

The chain employs TRBV6-5 and TRBJ2-1; D assignment may be TRBD1 or TRBD2 (5 bases each). The CDR3 totals 13 residues. V was trimmed by 8 bases and J by 2 bases, leaving 10 bases between them. CDR1 is MNHEY, CDR2 SVGAGI, per germline. The CDR3 DNA follows: TGTGCCAGCTCGGGACGGACCTACAATGAGCAGTTCTTC. It yields the protein CASSGRTYNEQFF.

This clone appeared a few times. CDR3 amino acids: CASIHRRVNRGYDGYTF. CDR3 nucleotide sequence: TGCGCCAGCATACATCGTAGGGTAAACAGGGGTTATGATGGCTACACCTTC. The chain employs TRBV4-1 and TRBJ1-2, with 7 bases matching TRBD1. CDR3 length: 17 amino acids. The germline V gene has CDR1 MGHRA and CDR2 YSYEKL. V lost 7 bases, J lost 6 bases, and 20 bases stayed unmatched.

The rearrangement links TRBV9 to TRBJ2-3; D unresolved. V was cut by 0 bases and J by 0 bases, with 8 bases left in between. Per the germline V gene, CDR1 is SGDLS and CDR2 is YYNGEE. This CDR3 spans 15 amino acids. The CDR3 nucleotides are TGTGCCAGCAGCGTAGCGGGCACTAGCACAGATACGCAGTATTTT. Its translation: CASSVAGTSTDTQYF.

The V call is TRBV12-5, the J call TRBJ2-1; 10 bases match TRBD2. The germline V gene has CDR1 LGHNT and CDR2 FRNRAP. The V segment lost 0 bases and the J segment 6 bases; nucleotides outside the gene matches: 14. This CDR3 region has 19 residues. CDR3 DNA: TGTGCTAGTGGTTTGGTATCTAGCGGGAGCCACCTATGGTCCAATGAGCAGTTCTTC. Translating gives CASGLVSSGSHLWSNEQFF.